This T cell receptor beta chain is from a study of tumor-infiltrating lymphocytes in glioblastoma multiforme. With respect to this clonotype: Antigen specificity is unknown. At one end the junction does not follow the germline gene, possibly because of a read error.

Findings and caveats of the study: Just one glioblastoma patient contributed to the TCR-mutation comparison.

Multiple V-beta primers and a C-beta primer amplified TCRB from RNA. Input was around 0.5 ug total RNA, reverse-transcribed with a C-beta primer. Unique molecular identifiers were not described for the libraries. TCRdb processed the multiplex PCR reads anew with MiXCR; each CDR3 protein has one entry. The sample carries more than 10,000 distinct CDR3 sequences, almost 65% recorded once. CDR1 MDHEN and CDR2 SYDVKM come from the germline V gene. The CDR3 is 13 residues long. The source is a male donor with glioblastoma. The sequenced material came from brain tumor tissue. V usage is TRBV28 and J usage is TRBJ1-4; D remains ambiguous. The DNA of the CDR3 is TGTACCAGTTTGGGAGGGACTAATGAAAAACTGTTTTTT. Translating gives CTSLGGTNEKLFF.